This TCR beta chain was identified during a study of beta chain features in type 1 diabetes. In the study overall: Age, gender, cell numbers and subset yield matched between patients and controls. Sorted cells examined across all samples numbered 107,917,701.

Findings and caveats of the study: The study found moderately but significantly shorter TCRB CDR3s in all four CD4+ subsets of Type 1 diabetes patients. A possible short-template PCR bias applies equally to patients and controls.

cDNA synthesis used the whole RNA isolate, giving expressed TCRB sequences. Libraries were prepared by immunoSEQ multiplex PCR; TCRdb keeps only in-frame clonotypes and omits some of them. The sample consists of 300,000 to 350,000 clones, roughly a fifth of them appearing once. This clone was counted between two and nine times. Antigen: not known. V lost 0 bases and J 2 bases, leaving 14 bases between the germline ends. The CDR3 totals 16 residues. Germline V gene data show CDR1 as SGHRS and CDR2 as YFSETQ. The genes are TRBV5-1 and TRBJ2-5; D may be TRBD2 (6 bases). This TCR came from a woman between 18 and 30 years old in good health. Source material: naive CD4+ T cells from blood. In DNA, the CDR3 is TGCGCCAGCAGCTTGGGGATGCGGGGTCGGCAAGAGACCCAGTACTTC. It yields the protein CASSLGMRGRQETQYF.